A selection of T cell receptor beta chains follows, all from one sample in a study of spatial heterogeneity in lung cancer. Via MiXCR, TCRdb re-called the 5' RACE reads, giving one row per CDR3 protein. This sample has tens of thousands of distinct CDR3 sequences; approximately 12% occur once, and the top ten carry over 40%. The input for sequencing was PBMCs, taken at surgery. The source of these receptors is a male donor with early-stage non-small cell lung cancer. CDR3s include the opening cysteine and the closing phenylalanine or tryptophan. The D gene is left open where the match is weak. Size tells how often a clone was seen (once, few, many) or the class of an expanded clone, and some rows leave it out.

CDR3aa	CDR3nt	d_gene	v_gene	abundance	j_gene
CAIGGTGALHTDTQYF	TGTGCCATCGGTGGGACGGGGGCCTTACACACAGATACGCAGTATTTT	NA	TRBV10-3	NA	TRBJ2-3
CASTPLGGYTEAFF	TGTGCCAGCACCCCACTAGGGGGTTACACTGAAGCTTTCTTT	NA	TRBV12-3/TRBV12-4	few	TRBJ1-1
CASSLPNGRWNEQFF	TGTGCCAGCAGTCTCCCAAACGGGAGATGGAATGAGCAGTTCTTC	NA	TRBV28	few	TRBJ2-1
CASSWAISGANVLTF	TGTGCCAGCAGCTGGGCCATCTCTGGGGCCAACGTCCTGACTTTC	NA	TRBV5-5	few	TRBJ2-6
CASTRDRAMNTEAFF	TGTGCCAGCACGAGGGACAGGGCTATGAACACTGAAGCTTTCTTT	TRBD1	TRBV6-2/TRBV6-3	NA	TRBJ1-1
CSAREGPYEQYF	TGCAGTGCTAGAGAGGGCCCCTACGAGCAGTACTTC	NA	TRBV20-1	few	TRBJ2-7
CSARGDRDEQYF	TGCAGTGCTAGAGGTGACAGGGACGAGCAGTACTTC	TRBD1	TRBV20-1	many	TRBJ2-7
CSVLVRNTGELFF	TGCAGCGTGCTGGTACGGAACACCGGGGAGCTGTTTTTT	NA	TRBV29-1	NA	TRBJ2-2
CASSPGGQGVYGYTF	TGCGCCAGCAGCCCTGGGGGACAGGGGGTCTATGGCTACACCTTC	TRBD1	TRBV4-3	few	TRBJ1-2
CASSSSRDDTQYF	TGTGCCAGCAGCTCCTCAAGGGATGATACGCAGTATTTT	NA	TRBV7-2	many	TRBJ2-3
CASSLGPSIYEQYF	TGTGCCAGCAGCTTGGGGCCGTCCATTTACGAGCAGTACTTC	NA	TRBV11-2	few	TRBJ2-7
CSAFRGANTEAFF	TGCAGTGCCTTCAGGGGGGCGAACACTGAAGCTTTCTTT	TRBD1	TRBV20-1	NA	TRBJ1-1
CASSKPPGQGALETQYF	TGTGCCAGTAGTAAGCCACCGGGACAGGGGGCTTTGGAGACCCAGTACTTC	TRBD1	TRBV19	NA	TRBJ2-5
CASSHQADPGEQYF	TGTGCCAGCAGTCACCAGGCGGACCCGGGGGAGCAGTACTTC	NA	TRBV27	few	TRBJ2-7
CASRARGSGGPTDTQYF	TGTGCCAGCAGGGCTCGTGGTAGCGGGGGGCCCACAGATACGCAGTATTTT	TRBD2	TRBV28	few	TRBJ2-3
CASSLTGENSPLHF	TGTGCCAGCAGCCTGACAGGGGAGAATTCACCCCTCCACTTT	TRBD1	TRBV12-3/TRBV12-4	NA	TRBJ1-6